This T cell receptor beta chain was obtained from a study of blood T cell repertoires in COVID-19. Whole-study context: There were acute and convalescent COVID-19 samples, and they came from the United States, Italy and Spain. Sample material is recorded as cDNA or gDNA derived from T cells, B-cell-depleted T cells, or PBMCs.

Authors' processing steps: Amplification of reference gene primers provided the estimated nucleated cell counts. TCRdb's copy holds only in-frame clones and misses some; the assay was immunoSEQ multiplex PCR. The V and J calls and clone size are taken from that table; D and trimming were inferred from the DNA. The sample holds 200,000 to 250,000 clones; over 60% are singletons and the top ten take more than 7%. V dropped 3 bases and J dropped 4; count of bases not matched to a gene: 8. Germline CDR1 reads SGHTA; CDR2 reads FQGNSA. The CDR3 has 16 amino acids. Sequencing was done on a sample of peripheral blood. The sequence was obtained from a woman aged 70 to 79 with acute or convalescent COVID-19. The chain carries TRBV7-2 and TRBJ2-2; 7 bases agree with TRBD2. The CDR3 protein is CASSFWQGLSTGELFF. CDR3 coding DNA: TGTGCCAGCAGCTTCTGGCAGGGACTATCCACCGGGGAGCTGTTTTTT.